The T cell receptor beta chain described here comes from a study of early T cells in non-severe SARS-CoV-2 infection. TCRdb re-called the 5' RACE reads with MiXCR, one entry per CDR3 protein. The sample shows tens of thousands of distinct CDR3 sequences, 12% to 15% of them seen only once. Study outcomes and limitations: Lookups in VDJdb leaned toward anti-spike CD8 responses and missed private and CD4 specificities.

Germline V lookup: CDR1 MNHNS, CDR2 SASEGT. This CDR3 has 14 amino acids. V shed 4 bases and J shed 8 bases, with 17 bases lying between them. Comment on this clonotype: The antigen is unknown.

The TCR was taken from an adult who was a healthcare worker with PCR-confirmed SARS-CoV-2 infection or an uninfected control (not recorded which). This chain links TRBV6-1 with TRBJ1-2; the D is unclear. The sample taken for sequencing was whole blood. The CDR3 nucleotides read TGTGCCAGCAGTGTTTTACTGAATTCCCTAGGCTACACCTTC. Translating gives CASSVLLNSLGYTF.